Listed below are T cell receptor beta chains from one sample, sequenced in a study of siplizumab effects on memory and regulatory T cells. Measured with immunoSEQ multiplex PCR; TCRdb has only the in-frame clones, and not every one. The repertoire holds about 100,000 clones, with about 94% as singletons. The sequenced sample consisted of non-Treg CD4+ T cells sorted from blood. The receptors shown here come from a human donor in good health. The CDR3 runs from the conserved cysteine through the conserved F or W. A D gene is named only where the DNA matches it firmly. Some rows have no size entry. The others give once, few or many, or a class for an expanded clone.

15	TRBV25-1	NA	TRBJ2-5	NA	CASSGTTGRKGTQYF	TGTGCCAGCAGTGGCACTACGGGACGAAAAGGGACCCAGTACTTC
15	TRBV7-9	NA	TRBJ2-7	NA	CASSVGDSSSYEQYF	TGTGCCAGCAGCGTGGGGGACTCGAGCTCCTACGAGCAGTACTTC
16	TRBV28	TRBD2	TRBJ2-7	NA	CASSQGQAGVPNEQYF	TGTGCCAGCAGTCAAGGTCAAGCGGGAGTCCCCAACGAGCAGTACTTC
15	TRBV5-4	NA	TRBJ2-3	NA	CASSSAGALTDTQYF	TGTGCCAGCAGCTCCGCAGGGGCCCTCACAGATACGCAGTATTTT
15	TRBV6-5	TRBD1	TRBJ2-7	NA	CASSAYGQATYEQYF	TGTGCCAGCAGTGCTTACGGACAGGCCACCTACGAGCAGTACTTC
12	TRBV2	NA	TRBJ1-2	NA	CASSNRAGGYTF	TGTGCCAGCAGTAACAGGGCCGGGGGCTACACCTTC
14	TRBV30	NA	TRBJ1-1	NA	CAWTQGTGFTEAFF	TGTGCCTGGACCCAGGGAACAGGTTTCACTGAAGCTTTCTTT
14	TRBV30	TRBD1	TRBJ2-7	NA	CAWNRIRGSHEQYF	TGTGCCTGGAACCGGATCAGGGGGAGCCACGAGCAGTACTTC
16	TRBV4-1	TRBD1	TRBJ2-7	NA	CASSQSDRGPRDEQYF	TGCGCCAGCAGCCAAAGCGACAGGGGGCCTCGGGACGAGCAGTACTTC
15	TRBV7-9	TRBD1	TRBJ1-4	NA	CASSLGQGADEKLFF	TGTGCCAGCAGCTTAGGACAGGGGGCAGACGAAAAACTGTTTTTT
13	TRBV7-7	TRBD2	TRBJ2-3	NA	CASSRGRDYLQYF	TGTGCTAGCAGCCGGGGCCGGGACTACTTGCAGTATTTT
15	TRBV2	NA	TRBJ1-5	NA	CASSEGTRNYQPQHF	TGTGCCAGCAGTGAAGGGACCAGGAACTATCAGCCCCAGCATTTT
14	TRBV6-1	NA	TRBJ1-5	NA	CATQPRAGNQPQHF	TGTGCCACCCAGCCCCGTGCGGGCAATCAGCCCCAGCATTTT
16	TRBV6-6	TRBD1	TRBJ2-3	NA	CASSQRGQTATDTQYF	TGTGCCAGCAGCCAGAGGGGACAGACCGCCACAGATACGCAGTATTTT
17	TRBV11-3	TRBD2	TRBJ2-2	NA	CASTPPRGSGSTGELFF	TGTGCCAGCACACCCCCCCGGGGTAGCGGGAGCACCGGGGAGCTGTTTTTT
15	TRBV19	TRBD1	TRBJ2-5	NA	CASSIGDRGRETQYF	TGTGCCAGTAGTATCGGTGACAGGGGGCGAGAGACCCAGTACTTC
15	TRBV14	NA	TRBJ2-7	once	CASSQVNALLYEQYF	TGTGCCAGCAGCCAAGTTAACGCCCTGCTCTACGAGCAGTACTTC
16	TRBV18	NA	TRBJ1-2	NA	CASSSSPTGLNYGYTF	TGTGCCAGCTCATCTTCGCCAACAGGGTTAAACTATGGCTACACCTTC
11	TRBV29-1	NA	TRBJ2-7	NA	CSVDFQTEQYF	TGCAGCGTTGATTTCCAAACCGAGCAGTACTTC
15	TRBV19	TRBD1	TRBJ2-1	NA	CASTQPTGRNNEQFF	TGTGCCAGTACCCAGCCGACAGGGCGCAACAATGAGCAGTTCTTC
16	TRBV10-3	TRBD1	TRBJ1-5	NA	CAISESPTGVQQPQHF	TGTGCCATCAGTGAGTCCCCCACAGGGGTCCAACAGCCCCAGCATTTT
15	TRBV27	NA	TRBJ1-1	NA	CASSLSWKGGTEAFF	TGTGCCAGCAGTTTATCGTGGAAAGGGGGCACTGAAGCTTTCTTT
16	TRBV19	TRBD1	TRBJ2-5	NA	CASSILGTGSEETQYF	TGTGCCAGTAGTATACTGGGGACAGGCAGCGAGGAGACCCAGTACTTC
12	TRBV10-1	NA	TRBJ1-1	NA	CASSEVGTEAFF	TGCGCCAGCAGTGAGGTTGGGACTGAAGCTTTCTTT
14	TRBV19	NA	TRBJ1-4	NA	CASSISRGNEKLFF	TGTGCCAGTAGTATTTCAAGGGGTAATGAAAAACTGTTTTTT
15	TRBV6-6	NA	TRBJ2-7	NA	CASSYGSGGSYEQYF	TGTGCCAGCAGTTACGGGAGCGGAGGCTCCTACGAGCAGTACTTC
18	TRBV19	NA	TRBJ2-6	once	CASSIDPPQSSGANVLTF	TGTGCCAGTAGTATAGATCCCCCACAGTCCTCTGGGGCCAACGTCCTGACTTTC
11	TRBV20-1	NA	TRBJ1-5	NA	CSASGGQPQHF	TGCAGTGCTAGTGGCGGCCAGCCCCAGCATTTT
15	TRBV11-2	TRBD1	TRBJ2-7	NA	CASSLEGTGFHEQYF	TGTGCCAGCAGCTTAGAGGGGACAGGGTTCCACGAGCAGTACTTC
13	TRBV4-1	NA	TRBJ1-6	NA	CASSQPWNSPLHF	TGCGCCAGCAGCCAACCCTGGAATTCACCCCTCCACTTT
18	TRBV5-1	TRBD2	TRBJ2-7	NA	CASRRDPGLAGEIYEQYF	TGCGCCAGCAGACGCGATCCGGGACTAGCGGGAGAGATATACGAGCAGTACTTC
14	TRBV14	NA	TRBJ1-2	NA	CASSQDGRGAGYTF	TGTGCCAGCAGCCAAGATGGACGGGGGGCTGGCTACACCTTC
13	TRBV9	NA	TRBJ2-7	NA	CASSVGTGNEQYF	TGTGCCAGCAGCGTAGGAACGGGGAACGAGCAGTACTTC
16	TRBV5-1	NA	TRBJ2-1	NA	CASSLEGPAVNNEQFF	TGCGCCAGCAGCTTGGAGGGTCCGGCTGTCAATAATGAGCAGTTCTTC
13	TRBV7-9	NA	TRBJ1-4	NA	CASSRDINEKLFF	TGTGCCAGCAGCCGCGATATAAATGAAAAACTGTTTTTT
12	TRBV7-9	NA	TRBJ2-1	NA	CASSSLGDEQFF	TGTGCCAGCAGTTCGCTCGGTGATGAGCAGTTCTTC
15	TRBV28	TRBD1	TRBJ1-6	NA	CASRPEGTGDSPLHF	TGTGCCAGCAGGCCCGAGGGGACAGGGGATTCACCCCTCCACTTT
16	TRBV29-1	TRBD2	TRBJ2-6	NA	CSVEGGGSSGANVLTF	TGCAGCGTTGAGGGGGGAGGGTCCTCTGGGGCCAACGTCCTGACTTTC
15	TRBV18	TRBD2	TRBJ2-1	NA	CASSRGLAGINEQFF	TGTGCCAGCTCACGGGGACTAGCGGGGATCAATGAGCAGTTCTTC
16	TRBV7-7	TRBD2	TRBJ2-1	NA	CASSPDLAGGRNEQFF	TGTGCTAGCAGCCCAGACCTAGCGGGAGGTAGGAATGAGCAGTTCTTC
15	TRBV7-9	NA	TRBJ2-1	NA	CASSQRSESGNEQFF	TGTGCCAGCAGCCAGAGGTCGGAGTCAGGGAATGAGCAGTTCTTC
17	TRBV9	TRBD2	TRBJ2-4	NA	CASSVDGLAGVWYIQYF	TGTGCCAGCAGCGTAGATGGACTAGCGGGAGTATGGTACATTCAGTACTTC
16	TRBV18	TRBD1	TRBJ1-4	NA	CASSPRGQGRDEKLFF	TGTGCCAGCTCACCCCGTGGACAGGGGCGGGATGAAAAACTGTTTTTT
14	TRBV14	NA	TRBJ2-5	NA	CASSQDSPYKTQYF	TGTGCCAGCAGCCAAGACTCGCCCTATAAGACCCAGTACTTC
14	TRBV10-3	TRBD2	TRBJ2-2	NA	CANGGDGNTGELFF	TGTGCCAATGGGGGGGACGGCAACACCGGGGAGCTGTTTTTT
14	TRBV27	TRBD2	TRBJ2-5	NA	CASSLPGLLETQYF	TGTGCCAGCAGTCTACCGGGACTATTAGAGACCCAGTACTTC
14	TRBV2	NA	TRBJ1-5	NA	CASSVRSSNQPQHF	TGTGCCAGCAGTGTTCGCAGCAGCAATCAGCCCCAGCATTTT
15	TRBV4-2	NA	TRBJ1-1	few	CASSQERGRGTEAFF	TGTGCCAGCAGCCAAGAACGGGGAAGGGGCACTGAAGCTTTCTTT
16	TRBV19	NA	TRBJ1-3	NA	CASSMSTRSSGNTIYF	TGTGCCAGTAGTATGAGTACCAGAAGCTCTGGAAACACCATATATTTT
13	TRBV6-5	NA	TRBJ2-3	NA	CASSYSMAITQYF	TGTGCCAGCAGTTACTCGATGGCTATTACGCAGTATTTT
13	TRBV6-4	NA	TRBJ1-1	once	CASSSQGRSEAFF	TGTGCCAGCAGTTCTCAGGGGAGGTCTGAAGCTTTCTTT
14	TRBV2	NA	TRBJ1-1	NA	CASSLRGGNTEAFF	TGTGCCAGCAGCCTGAGGGGAGGGAACACTGAAGCTTTCTTT
12	TRBV14	NA	TRBJ2-5	NA	CATNRGGETQYF	TGTGCCACCAATAGAGGGGGAGAGACCCAGTACTTC
15	TRBV6-1	NA	TRBJ1-5	NA	CASVWTVGPSQPQHF	TGTGCCAGCGTTTGGACAGTAGGTCCCAGCCAGCCCCAGCATTTT
16	TRBV10-3	NA	TRBJ2-1	NA	CAISESGDDKYNEQFF	TGTGCCATCAGTGAGTCGGGGGATGATAAATACAATGAGCAGTTCTTC
14	TRBV10-1	NA	TRBJ2-1	NA	CASSANSRDSPQFF	TGCGCCAGCAGTGCAAATTCCCGGGACTCCCCACAGTTCTTC
9	TRBV5-3	NA	TRBJ2-1	NA	CARNCEQFF	TGTGCCAGAAATTGTGAGCAGTTCTTC
15	TRBV28	NA	TRBJ1-4	NA	CASSSLGPHNEKLFF	TGTGCCAGCAGTTCCCTGGGACCGCATAATGAAAAACTGTTTTTT
17	TRBV12-5	NA	TRBJ1-1	NA	CASGWPPGTYMNTEAFF	TGTGCTAGTGGTTGGCCCCCCGGGACATATATGAACACTGAAGCTTTCTTT